This record concerns one T cell receptor beta chain sequence. CD8 cells regarded as naive lacked CD45RO, were positively chosen for CCR7, and omitted terminally differentiated effector memory CD45RA+ cells. The assay was immunoSEQ multiplex PCR, and TCRdb's table has in-frame clones only and misses some. Here the sample spans about 590,000 clones, roughly 95% being singletons. The data were taken from a study of shared clonotypes between healthy human individuals. The sequence came from a woman aged 25 to 39 in good health. Sequenced sample: naive CD8+ T cells sorted from blood.

CDR3 amino acids: CASSQEVQGGYTF. CDR3 in DNA: TGTGCCAGCAGCCAAGAGGTTCAGGGTGGCTACACCTTC. The chain employs TRBV14 and TRBJ1-2; maybe TRBD1 (5 bases). Germline loops: CDR1 SGHDN, CDR2 FVKESK. The CDR3 runs to 13 residues. The V gene lost 0 bases and the J gene lost 7 bases, with 9 bases spanning the gap.